This T cell receptor beta chain was recorded in a study of blood T cell dynamics during melanoma immunotherapy. This sample's time point: week 3, after first cycle of checkpoint inhibitor. One draw preceded checkpoint blockade; another followed its first cycle at week 3. Apart from two fast progressors, RECIST 1.1 response was judged 12 weeks post-infusion. The method was immunoSEQ multiplex PCR; TCRdb's version includes in-frame clones alone and lacks a portion of them. The repertoire consists of about 7,600 clones, with 85% to 90% occurring once and the leading ten covering over 4%. V lost 3 bases and J lost 7; bases outside the gene matches: 5. Germline V gene lookup returns CDR1 SQVTM and CDR2 ANQGSEA. The CDR3 is made up of 13 amino acids.

The chain employs TRBV29-1 and TRBJ1-4; 7 positions match TRBD1. The source is a human donor with melanoma. The sequencing used blood, collected from a patient treated with checkpoint blockade. The CDR3 DNA reads TGCAGCGTTGAGGCAGGGGGGGGTGAAAAACTGTTTTTT. The encoded protein is CSVEAGGGEKLFF.